This TCR beta chain was captured by sequencing in a study of blood T cell repertoires in COVID-19. About the study: Both acute and convalescent COVID-19 samples were obtained from the United States, Italy and Spain. The analysed material was cDNA or gDNA that came from T cells, B-cell-depleted T cells, or PBMCs.

Some clones are missing from TCRdb's copy, which holds only in-frame ones; the method was immunoSEQ multiplex PCR. The repertoire includes roughly 200,000 clones, around 85% of them detected once, and around 20% sits in the top ten. The CDR3 sequence is 15 residues long. After removal of 4 bases from V and 3 bases from J, the junction contained 8 bases not matched to a gene. CDR1 LNHDA and CDR2 SQIVND come from the germline V gene (reference sequence). The cohort comprised adults aged roughly 18 to 100 years residing in about 25 US areas. The study counted Cohort 3 donors as recovered given two negative PCRs, clearance, or symptom resolution.

The chain employs TRBV19 and TRBJ1-1; 7 bases align to TRBD1. This sequence originates from a man in his forties or fifties who had recovered from COVID-19. The sequenced sample was PBMCs or T cells enriched from blood (not recorded which). CDR3 in DNA: TGTGCCAGTAGTAAACCCGACAGGGATGACACTGAAGCTTTCTTT. Its protein is CASSKPDRDDTEAFF.